The T cell receptor (beta chain) under discussion was sequenced for a study of CD4 T cells in relation to SARS-CoV-2 and coronaviruses. V was pared by 12 bases and J by 11 bases, with 14 bases of the junction left unmatched. The CDR3 consists of 13 residues. In germline, CDR1 is KGHDR, CDR2 SFDVKD. The repertoire was sequenced with immunoSEQ multiplex PCR; TCRdb's copy has only in-frame clones and lacks some. The repertoire holds around 20,000 clones, with around 72% as singletons. The unexposed donors gave CD4+ T cells in about 2011-2018, prior to COVID-19. CD4+ T cells were isolated from the cells after around 10 days of culture. Remarks on this clone: Its matching antigen is unknown.

The TCR was taken from a human donor in good health. The V call is TRBV24-1, the J call TRBJ2-1, with 8 bases aligning to TRBD1. The specimen was CD4+ T cells from PBMCs, cultured in vitro. CDR3 sequence: CASEGVGQGKQFF. CDR3 coding DNA: TGTGCCTCCGAAGGAGTAGGACAGGGAAAGCAGTTCTTC.